Below, 26 T cell receptor beta chains from the same sample are listed, as sequenced in a study of T cells in Graves' hyperthyroidism and ophthalmopathy. Amplified regions were TCR beta CDR3 sequences from RNA transcripts. In the first-round RT-PCR of the TCR CDR3, the HTBI primer set was used. Using its own MiXCR run on the multiplex PCR reads, TCRdb lists one record per CDR3 protein. The profile covers about 250,000 distinct CDR3 sequences, with approximately 14% appearing a single time and over 30% taken by the ten largest. Sample: blood. These receptors came from a woman between 50 and 59 years old with Graves' hyperthyroidism that later progressed to Graves' ophthalmopathy.

Ten or more counts support this clonotype. The chain recombines TRBV28 with TRBJ2-1; TRBD1 aligns across 9 bases. The J segment lost 7 bases and the V segment lost 3 bases, leaving 7 bases of the junction unmatched. The germline V gene has CDR1 MDHEN and CDR2 SYDVKM. This CDR3 region has 15 residues. CDR3 nucleotide sequence: TGTGCCAGCAGTTTCGGGGACAGGGTATTGAATGAGCAGTTCTTC. Protein sequence: CASSFGDRVLNEQFF.

This clonotype appeared many times. The gene calls are TRBV28 and TRBJ2-5, with 7 bases lining up with TRBD1. V was clipped by 5 bases and J by 0 bases; unmatched bases: 6. The CDR3 consists of 15 residues. Germline V gives CDR1 MDHEN, CDR2 SYDVKM. Written as DNA, the CDR3 is TGTGCCAGCAGTCGATTGACAGGGAACCAAGAGACCCAGTACTTC. This sequence encodes CASSRLTGNQETQYF.

The V and J genes are TRBV5-1 and TRBJ1-3; TRBD1 matches 10 bases. The CDR3 totals 15 residues. Germline-derived CDR1 and CDR2 are SGHRS and YFSETQ. V was clipped by 4 bases and J by 3 bases; unmatched bases: 4. The CDR3 reads CASSAGTGDGNTIYF. The CDR3 DNA reads TGCGCCAGCAGCGCCGGGACAGGGGATGGAAACACCATATATTTT.

This clonotype was detected once. This chain connects TRBV28 to TRBJ2-5; no firm D call. The V gene lost 3 bases and the J gene lost 3 bases, with 11 bases spanning the gap. This CDR3 has 14 amino acids. CDR1 and CDR2 from the germline V gene are MDHEN and SYDVKM. DNA of the CDR3: TGTGCCAGCAGTTTCCAAGATATCAAAGAGACCCAGTACTTC. This sequence encodes CASSFQDIKETQYF.

This clonotype was counted many times. The chain carries TRBV20-1 and TRBJ1-5; D gene unclear. The CDR3 sequence is 14 residues long. Trimming took off 5 bases at V and 1 base at J, with 12 bases between the two ends. Germline CDR1 and CDR2: DFQATT and SNEGSKA (reference sequence). CDR3 bases: TGCAGTGCTGCCCGGACGGAGAGCAATCAGCCCCAGCATTTT. This encodes CSAARTESNQPQHF.

This clonotype was seen at least ten times. The chain carries TRBV15 and TRBJ2-1; unclear D gene. CDR1 is LNHNV and CDR2 is YYDKDF in the germline V gene (reference sequence). This CDR3 has 14 amino acids. V was trimmed by 0 bases and J by 7 bases, leaving 10 bases between them. The CDR3 DNA reads as TGTGCCACCAGCAGAGATGACCGGCCTAATGAGCAGTTCTTC. Its protein is CATSRDDRPNEQFF.

This clonotype came up many times. The chain uses TRBV2 and TRBJ1-1, with D unresolved. CDR1 and CDR2 (germline): SNHLY, FYNNEI. The length of the CDR3 is 15 residues. Trimming took off 2 bases at V and 0 bases at J, with 10 bases between the two ends. DNA for the CDR3: TGTGCCAGCAGTGAATACGGGAGAATGAACACTGAAGCTTTCTTT. Translating it yields CASSEYGRMNTEAFF.

Many counts were recorded for this clonotype. The chain recombines TRBV2 with TRBJ2-1, with TRBD2 identical over 7 bases. This CDR3 is built from 14 residues. V dropped 5 bases and J dropped 5; count of bases not matched to a gene: 6. The germline gives CDR1 SNHLY, CDR2 FYNNEI. In DNA, the CDR3 is TGTGCCAGCAGTAGTCTAGCGGTTCACAATGAGCAGTTCTTC. Protein sequence: CASSSLAVHNEQFF.

The chain uses TRBV10-3 and TRBJ1-3, with TRBD1 as a possible D gene (5 bases). Per the germline V gene, CDR1 is ENHRY and CDR2 is SYGVKD. The length of the CDR3 is 14 residues. The ends were cut back, 0 bases at V and 7 bases at J, with 10 bases in the middle. DNA of the CDR3: TGTGCCATCAGTGAGTCGTCAGGGTGGAACACCATATATTTT. Translation: CAISESSGWNTIYF.

This clonotype was seen ten or more times. This chain uses TRBV5-6 with TRBJ1-4; D call uncertain. The CDR3 length is 12 residues. Germline CDR1 is SGHDT and CDR2 is YYEEEE. V lost 7 bases to trimming and J lost 5 bases, with 9 bases between them. The DNA for the CDR3 is TGTGCCAGCGGCCGGAAGAATGAAAAACTGTTTTTT. It codes for CASGRKNEKLFF. Complete variable domain (other parts from reference TRBV5-6 and TRBJ1-4): DAGVTQSPTHLIKTRGQQVTLRCSPKSGHDTVSWYQQALGQGPQFIFQYYEEEERQRGNFPDRFSGHQFPNYSSELNVNALLLGDSALYLCASGRKNEKLFFGSGTQLSVL.

For this clonotype: A clone one base away is much larger, so this may be a read error. The V call is TRBV18, the J call TRBJ1-5; D is possibly TRBD1 (6 bases). The CDR3 length is 14 residues. Germline CDR1 and CDR2: KGHSH and LQKENI. The DNA of the CDR3 is TGTGCCAGCTCACCTGGGGGGCCCGGTCAGCCCCGGCATTTT. Translating gives CASSPGGPGQPRHF.

The chain recombines TRBV20-1 with TRBJ1-4; no clear D gene. The V end was cut by 0 bases, the J end by 0 bases, with 14 bases between. The V gene's germline CDR1 is DFQATT and CDR2 SNEGSKA (reference sequence). This CDR3 spans 17 amino acids. CDR3 DNA sequence: TGCAGTGCTAGAGATCCATACCGGGATGCAACTAATGAAAAACTGTTTTTT. It specifies CSARDPYRDATNEKLFF.

V is TRBV5-1 and J is TRBJ1-1, with TRBD1 matching 8 bases. The CDR3 extends over 14 amino acids. Germline V gene lookup returns CDR1 SGHRS and CDR2 YFSETQ. Trimming at V came to 10 bases and at J to 1 base, leaving 9 bases not matched to a gene. This CDR3 reads CASDRGGPNTEAFF. CDR3 nucleotide sequence: TGCGCCTCCGACAGGGGAGGCCCGAACACTGAAGCTTTCTTT.

This clonotype appeared a few times. The CDR3 loop reads CSARDTSGRWALHEQYF. The DNA for the CDR3 is TGCAGTGCTAGAGATACCAGCGGGAGGTGGGCCCTCCACGAGCAGTACTTC. The chain is built from TRBV20-1 and TRBJ2-7, with 9 bases identical to TRBD2. CDR3 length equals 17 residues. Germline V gene sequence: CDR1 DFQATT, CDR2 SNEGSKA (reference sequence). Losses at the gene ends were 0 bases for V and 5 bases for J; bases not matched to a gene: 14.

In its sample, this clonotype was seen many times. The V call is TRBV11-1, the J call TRBJ2-3, with D tentatively TRBD2 (8 bases). Trimming shortened V by 8 bases and J by 1 base, and 19 bases separated the two germline ends. Per the germline V gene, CDR1 is SGHAT and CDR2 is FQDESV (reference sequence). CDR3 length equals 16 residues. The CDR3 loop is CASAGGTAGGTDTQYF. The DNA of the CDR3 is TGTGCCAGCGCCGGGGGGACAGCGGGAGGCACAGATACGCAGTATTTT. The variable domain in full, with the rest retrieved from reference TRBV11-1 and TRBJ2-3, is EAEVAQSPRYKITEKSQAVAFWCDPISGHATLYWYRQILGQGPELLVQFQDESVVDDSQLPKDRFSAERLKGVDSTLKIQPAELGDSAMYLCASAGGTAGGTDTQYFGPGTRLTVL.

This clonotype has a count of ten or more. V and J are TRBV5-1 and TRBJ2-1; 8 nucleotides line up with TRBD2. After removal of 1 base from V and 10 bases from J, the junction contained 10 bases not matched to a gene. The CDR3 runs 15 residues. Germline V gives CDR1 SGHRS, CDR2 YFSETQ. CDR3 loop: CASSLRAGGGVEQFF. In nucleotides, the CDR3 is TGCGCCAGCAGCTTGAGGGCGGGAGGCGGAGTGGAGCAGTTCTTC.

This clonotype was recorded at least ten times. The chain carries TRBV20-1 and TRBJ2-5; weak D call: TRBD2 (7 bases). Per the germline V gene, CDR1 is DFQATT and CDR2 is SNEGSKA (reference sequence). Trimming cost V 6 bases and J 1 base, with 12 bases left between them. The length of the CDR3 is 13 residues. In DNA, the CDR3 is TGCAGTGCCCGAGGGGGGGGCCAAGAGACCCAGTACTTC. Protein: CSARGGGQETQYF.

This clonotype was found many times. The chain combines TRBV30 with TRBJ1-5, with D unclear. The V end lost 2 bases, the J end lost 4 bases, and 12 bases lay between the germline ends. The CDR3 is made up of 14 amino acids. Germline V gene data show CDR1 as GTSNPN and CDR2 as SVGIG (reference sequence). The chain's CDR3 is CAWSRGLWNQPQHF. Here the CDR3 DNA reads TGTGCCTGGAGTCGCGGGCTTTGGAATCAGCCCCAGCATTTT.

At least ten counts were recorded for this clonotype. The chain couples TRBV27 to TRBJ2-7, with D unresolved. This CDR3 region has 11 residues. In germline, CDR1 is MNHEY, CDR2 SMNVEV (reference sequence). Trimming stripped 3 bases from V and 6 bases from J, with 6 bases between. The CDR3 DNA reads as TGTGCCAGCAGTTTCGCACGCGAGCAGTACTTC. Its translation is CASSFAREQYF.

Many counts were recorded for this clonotype. The gene calls are TRBV28 and TRBJ1-5; D may be TRBD1 (5 bases). This CDR3 region has 14 residues. Germline V gene data show CDR1 as MDHEN and CDR2 as SYDVKM. V lost 2 bases and J lost 7, with 12 bases in between. CDR3 DNA: TGTGCCAGCAGTTTAGGGGGGGGTGGACAGCCCCAGCATTTT. This translates into CASSLGGGGQPQHF.

This clonotype was seen repeatedly, ten times or more. The rearrangement joins TRBV5-5 to TRBJ2-5; D possibly corresponds to TRBD2 (6 bases). V gave up 4 bases and J gave up 3 bases, with 16 bases separating them. Germline CDR1 SGHKS, CDR2 YYEKEE (reference sequence). This CDR3 is 15 amino acids long. CDR3 in DNA: TGTGCCAGCAGCACCTCAACTAGCCTAAAAGAGACCCAGTACTTC. Protein: CASSTSTSLKETQYF.

Worth noting for this clonotype: Being one base from a much bigger clone, this may be a read error. V and J are TRBV20-1 and TRBJ2-1, with D perhaps TRBD2 (5 bases). The CDR3 totals 13 residues. Germline-derived CDR1 and CDR2 are DFQATT and SNEGSKA (reference sequence). The V end was cut by 1 base, the J end by 9 bases, with 13 bases between. CDR3 loop: CSARVPSIGEQFF. CDR3 DNA sequence: TGCAGTGCTAGAGTCCCTAGCATAGGTGAGCAGTTCTTC.

V gene TRBV6-2 or TRBV6-3 combines with J gene TRBJ1-4, with TRBD1 matching over 8 bases. Germline V CDR1 and CDR2: MNHEY, SVGEGT. CDR3 length: 14 amino acids. J lost 2 bases, V lost 7 bases, and 3 bases had no gene match. The CDR3: CASTRQGTNEKLFF. CDR3 coding DNA: TGTGCCAGCACCCGACAGGGGACTAATGAAAAACTGTTTTTT.

This chain links TRBV2 with TRBJ1-1, with no clear D. V lost 6 bases, J lost 5 bases, and 16 bases lay in between. The CDR3 runs 14 residues. The germline CDR1 and CDR2 sequences are SNHLY and FYNNEI. Here the CDR3 reads CASRYGPTGTEAFF. DNA for the CDR3: TGTGCCAGCAGATACGGACCTACGGGGACTGAAGCTTTCTTT. The full variable domain, its missing parts supplied by reference TRBV2 and TRBJ1-1, is EPEVTQTPSHQVTQMGQEVILRCVPISNHLYFYWYRQILGQKVEFLVSFYNNEISEKSEIFDDQFSVERPDGSNFTLKIRSTKLEDSAMYFCASRYGPTGTEAFFGQGTRLTVV.

This clonotype was counted ten times or more. The chain has TRBV20-1 and TRBJ2-1; D gene ambiguous. The CDR3 consists of 10 residues. The V end lost 6 bases, the J end lost 8 bases, and 8 bases lay between the germline ends. The germline V gene has CDR1 DFQATT and CDR2 SNEGSKA (reference sequence). CDR3 region: CSAGTDEQFF. The CDR3 bases are TGCAGTGCCGGAACGGATGAGCAGTTCTTC.

The chain has TRBV9 and TRBJ2-3; weak D call: TRBD2 (6 bases). CDR1 SGDLS and CDR2 YYNGEE come from the germline V gene. The CDR3 length is 12 residues. V lost 7 bases and J 3 bases, leaving 9 bases between the germline ends. The CDR3 loop is CASCGETDTQYF. The CDR3 nucleotides read TGTGCCAGCTGCGGGGAAACAGATACGCAGTATTTT.